Shown below are 29 T cell receptor beta chains from a single sample sequenced in a study of blood T cell repertoires in COVID-19. TCRdb keeps only in-frame clones here, not all; method: immunoSEQ multiplex PCR. The sample carries just over 150,000 clones, approximately 88% recorded once. Sequenced input: PBMCs or T cells enriched from blood (not recorded which). These receptors all stem from a woman between 50 and 59 years old who had recovered from COVID-19.

V and J are TRBV5-6 and TRBJ2-3; 10 bases fit TRBD2. The CDR3 spans 18 residues. After removal of 1 base from V and 2 bases from J, the junction contained 10 bases not matched to a gene. In germline, CDR1 is SGHDT, CDR2 YYEEEE. The CDR3 spells CASSLTGLAALATDTQYF. The CDR3 nucleotides read TGTGCCAGCAGCTTGACCGGACTAGCGGCGCTGGCCACAGATACGCAGTATTTT.

This chain joins TRBV7-3 and TRBJ2-5, with TRBD2 identical over 9 bases. The germline gives CDR1 SGHTA, CDR2 FQGTGA. The CDR3 has 15 residues. V dropped 2 bases and J dropped 5; count of bases not matched to a gene: 6. CDR3: CASSLGGGAFETQYF. CDR3 sequence (DNA): TGTGCCAGCAGCTTAGGCGGGGGGGCCTTTGAGACCCAGTACTTC. Full variable domain (missing parts from reference TRBV7-3 and TRBJ2-5): GAGVSQTPSNKVTEKGKYVELRCDPISGHTALYWYRQSLGQGPEFLIYFQGTGAADDSGLPNDRFFAVRPEGSVSTLKIQRTERGDSAVYLCASSLGGGAFETQYFGPGTRLLVL.

This rearrangement joins TRBV12-3 or TRBV12-4 to TRBJ1-2; D is perhaps TRBD1 (6 bases). V was shortened by 6 bases and J by 8 bases, with 16 bases between the two germline ends. The length of the CDR3 is 13 residues. The CDR3 loop is CASSLAGEYGYTF. The CDR3 nucleotides are TGTGCCAGCAGCCTAGCAGGGGAATACGGCTACACCTTC.

The chain couples TRBV19 to TRBJ2-2; 8 nucleotides agree with TRBD2. The ends lost 10 bases at V and 5 bases at J; junction bases unmatched: 9. CDR1 is LNHDA, CDR2 SQIVND, per germline (reference sequence). CDR3 length: 14 residues. The chain's CDR3 is CATLGLGRTGELFF. CDR3 coding DNA: TGTGCCACCCTGGGACTAGGAAGGACCGGGGAGCTGTTTTTT. The full variable domain, its missing parts supplied by reference TRBV19 and TRBJ2-2, is DGGITQSPKYLFRKEGQNVTLSCEQNLNHDAMYWYRQDPGQGLRLIYYSQIVNDFQKGDIAEGYSVSREKKESFPLTVTSAQKNPTAFYLCATLGLGRTGELFFGEGSRLTVL.

The chain carries TRBV7-6 and TRBJ2-2, with 7 bases identical to TRBD2. The CDR3 spans 16 residues. V shed 1 base and J 3 bases; nucleotides not matched to a gene: 5. CDR1 is SGHVS, CDR2 FNYEAQ, per germline. The CDR3 DNA reads as TGTGCCAGCAGCTTAGACCTAGCGGTGGACACCGGGGAGCTGTTTTTT. This codes for CASSLDLAVDTGELFF.

The chain employs TRBV4-3 and TRBJ2-7, with D possibly being TRBD1 (5 bases). The V gene's germline CDR1 is LGHNA and CDR2 YSLEER. This CDR3 is 14 amino acids long. The V end was cut by 2 bases, the J end by 3 bases, with 11 bases between. The CDR3 loop is CASSQRVRVYEQYF. CDR3 DNA: TGCGCCAGCAGCCAAAGGGTCAGGGTCTACGAGCAGTACTTC.

The chain uses TRBV4-3 and TRBJ2-5, with D tentatively TRBD1 (6 bases). V was clipped by 0 bases and J by 5 bases, with 13 bases between them. Germline V gene lookup returns CDR1 LGHNA and CDR2 YSLEER. This CDR3 is 15 amino acids long. The CDR3 region has the DNA TGCGCCAGCAGCCAAGATGGGGGCCCGGGGGAGACCCAGTACTTC. Its translation is CASSQDGGPGETQYF.

The rearrangement links TRBV5-1 to TRBJ2-7; no clear D. Trimming stripped 7 bases from V and 2 bases from J, with 13 bases between. This CDR3 has 13 residues. Germline V gives CDR1 SGHRS, CDR2 YFSETQ. Written as DNA, the CDR3 is TGCGCCAGCGGTAAAACAGCCCCCTACGAGCAGTACTTC. This codes for CASGKTAPYEQYF.

The gene calls are TRBV7-2 and TRBJ1-5, with TRBD1 identical over 8 bases. V was pared by 3 bases and J by 0 bases, with 10 bases of the junction left unmatched. The CDR3 is 18 amino acids. Germline-derived CDR1 and CDR2 are SGHTA and FQGNSA. CDR3: CASSLGRPGGNSNQPQHF. CDR3 bases: TGTGCCAGCAGCTTGGGCAGGCCAGGGGGCAATAGCAATCAGCCCCAGCATTTT.

This rearrangement joins TRBV7-8 to TRBJ1-1, with D possibly TRBD1 on 5 matching bases. CDR1 and CDR2 from the germline V gene are SGHVS and FQNEAQ. Trimming shortened V by 2 bases and J by 1 base, and 11 bases separated the two germline ends. This CDR3 comprises 15 residues. This CDR3 is CASSLSMTANTEAFF. As DNA, the CDR3 is TGTGCCAGCAGCTTATCAATGACAGCGAACACTGAAGCTTTCTTT.

The chain carries TRBV7-2 and TRBJ2-2; TRBD2 is a possible D gene (6 bases). The germline gives CDR1 SGHTA, CDR2 FQGNSA. Trimming removed 1 base at V and 0 bases at J, with 6 bases between. CDR3 length: 15 residues. CDR3 in amino acids: CASSLGLANTGELFF. CDR3 nucleotide sequence: TGTGCCAGCAGCTTAGGACTAGCGAACACCGGGGAGCTGTTTTTT. The whole variable domain, remainder taken from reference TRBV7-2 and TRBJ2-2, is GAGVSQSPSNKVTEKGKDVELRCDPISGHTALYWYRQSLGQGLEFLIYFQGNSAPDKSGLPSDRFSAERTGGSVSTLTIQRTQQEDSAVYLCASSLGLANTGELFFGEGSRLTVL.

The V gene is TRBV10-1, the J gene TRBJ2-1; D is possibly TRBD2 (6 bases). CDR3 length equals 19 residues. CDR1 and CDR2 (germline): WNHNN, SYGVQD (reference sequence). Trimming cost V 6 bases and J 2 bases, with 26 bases left between them. The CDR3 loop is CASRRRDCQNGSPYNEQFF. CDR3 sequence (DNA): TGCGCCAGCAGGCGTCGGGACTGCCAAAACGGGAGCCCCTACAATGAGCAGTTCTTC.

The CDR3, as DNA: TGTGCCAGCAGTGGAGAACGAAACACCATATATTTT. Its translation is CASSGERNTIYF. The rearrangement joins TRBV25-1 to TRBJ1-3; D unresolved. The CDR3 is 12 amino acids. The V gene lost 4 bases and the J gene lost 5 bases, with 6 bases spanning the gap. Germline V gene lookup returns CDR1 MGHDK and CDR2 SYGVNS.

The chain links TRBV24-1 to TRBJ2-6; D remains unclear. CDR1 and CDR2 (germline): KGHDR, SFDVKD. CDR3 length: 14 residues. V was trimmed by 4 bases and J by 4 bases, leaving 7 bases between them. The CDR3 is CATSDSPGANVLTF. As DNA, the CDR3 is TGTGCCACCAGTGACTCCCCCGGGGCCAACGTCCTGACTTTC.

This clone appeared once. CDR3: CASRQISGANVLTF. DNA for the CDR3: TGTGCCAGTAGACAGATTTCTGGGGCCAACGTCCTGACTTTC. The rearrangement joins TRBV19 to TRBJ2-6; unclear D gene. Germline loops: CDR1 LNHDA, CDR2 SQIVND (reference sequence). The CDR3 is 14 amino acids. The V end was cut by 6 bases, the J end by 1 base, with 7 bases between.

This rearrangement joins TRBV5-5 to TRBJ1-5; TRBD1 matches at 11 bases. Germline V gives CDR1 SGHKS, CDR2 YYEKEE (reference sequence). The CDR3 is 16 amino acids. Losses at the gene ends were 4 bases for V and 1 base for J; bases not matched to a gene: 4. CDR3 bases: TGTGCCAGCAGCGGAGGGACAGGGGGAAGCAATCAGCCCCAGCATTTT. Translating it yields CASSGGTGGSNQPQHF.

V and J are TRBV2 and TRBJ2-3; TRBD2 aligns across 13 bases. CDR1 is SNHLY, CDR2 FYNNEI, per germline. CDR3 length: 19 residues. Trimming removed 9 bases from V and 1 base from J; junction bases left unmatched: 16. The CDR3 loop reads CARARGTSGIPSRTDTQYF. The DNA for the CDR3 is TGTGCCAGAGCTCGGGGGACTAGCGGGATTCCATCACGCACAGATACGCAGTATTTT.

The rearrangement links TRBV7-6 to TRBJ1-3; the D gene is possibly TRBD1 (6 bases). CDR1 and CDR2 (germline): SGHVS, FNYEAQ. The CDR3 runs to 19 residues. The V end was cut by 1 base, the J end by 4 bases, with 23 bases between. CDR3 DNA sequence: TGTGCCAGCAGCTTAGAAACCCCACGTGGACAGCTAGCCGGAAACACCATATATTTT. Encoded protein: CASSLETPRGQLAGNTIYF.

The J gene is TRBJ2-5, the V gene TRBV18, with TRBD2 matching 8 bases. The CDR3 runs to 14 residues. The junction had 7 bases not matched to a gene; V was cut back by 6 bases and J by 4 bases. CDR1 and CDR2 from the germline V gene are KGHSH and LQKENI. CDR3 loop: CASSPSGSGETQYF. CDR3 sequence (DNA): TGTGCCAGCTCCCCTAGCGGGTCCGGAGAGACCCAGTACTTC.

The rearrangement links TRBV29-1 to TRBJ2-3, with D perhaps TRBD1 (5 bases). The V gene lost 0 bases and the J gene lost 9 bases, with 10 bases spanning the gap. The germline CDR1 and CDR2 sequences are SQVTM and ANQGSEA. The CDR3 extends over 12 amino acids. The CDR3 spells CSVEDLYRTQYF. CDR3 DNA: TGCAGCGTTGAAGATCTGTACAGGACGCAGTATTTT.

This clone was seen just once. The chain joins TRBV6-5 to TRBJ2-2, with TRBD1 matching over 9 bases. With V trimmed by 8 bases and J by 7 bases, 8 bases remained unmatched. Germline V gives CDR1 MNHEY, CDR2 SVGAGI. The CDR3 is 14 residues long. The CDR3 sequence: CASGGTGPVGELFF. CDR3 DNA sequence: TGTGCCAGCGGGGGGACAGGGCCTGTCGGGGAGCTGTTTTTT.

V usage is TRBV5-6 and J usage is TRBJ2-7; TRBD2 aligns across 10 bases. CDR1 is SGHDT, CDR2 YYEEEE, per germline. V was clipped by 3 bases and J by 0 bases; unmatched bases: 12. The CDR3 spans 18 residues. The CDR3, as DNA: TGTGCCAGCAGCTCACCTCTGGAGCGGGGGGGGAGCTCCTACGAGCAGTACTTC. Protein product: CASSSPLERGGSSYEQYF.

Details on this clone: The same CDR3 can be traced to other DNA sequences in this sample. This chain connects TRBV4-3 to TRBJ1-2, with a tentative D call TRBD1 (6 bases). V lost 0 bases and J lost 8, with 10 bases in between. This CDR3 is 13 amino acids long. Germline loops: CDR1 LGHNA, CDR2 YSLEER. The CDR3 bases are TGCGCCAGCAGCCAAGACAGGGGTGGGGGCTACACCTTC. It specifies CASSQDRGGGYTF.

The genes are TRBV27 and TRBJ2-5; 7 positions agree with TRBD1. CDR1 and CDR2 from the germline V gene are MNHEY and SMNVEV (reference sequence). V was clipped by 3 bases and J by 2 bases; unmatched bases: 9. The CDR3 covers 16 residues. CDR3 residues: CASSFRPGQLQETQYF. In DNA form, the CDR3 reads TGTGCCAGCAGTTTTCGCCCGGGACAGCTACAAGAGACCCAGTACTTC.

Turning to this clone: This specimen includes other DNA sequences encoding the same CDR3. The chain couples TRBV2 to TRBJ1-5; 12 bases are shared with TRBD1. This CDR3 is 15 amino acids long. Trimming took 6 bases from V and 4 from J; bases not matched to a gene: 4. Germline assignment: CDR1 SNHLY and CDR2 FYNNEI. The CDR3 region has the DNA TGTGCCAGCAGGGGACAGGGGGCGGGTAATCAGCCCCAGCATTTT. It is translated as CASRGQGAGNQPQHF.

V and J are TRBV19 and TRBJ2-3; D is unclear. CDR1 LNHDA and CDR2 SQIVND come from the germline V gene (reference sequence). Trimming removed 5 bases from V and 1 base from J, with 13 bases in between. The CDR3 has 15 residues. CDR3 DNA: TGTGCCAGTAGTCCTATCTTCCAGGGCACAGATACGCAGTATTTT. Encoded protein: CASSPIFQGTDTQYF.

The rearrangement links TRBV18 to TRBJ2-4; no clear D gene. Trimming left V 1 base short and J 8 bases short, with 15 bases between. CDR3 length equals 15 residues. In germline, CDR1 is KGHSH, CDR2 LQKENI. The CDR3 DNA is TGTGCCAGCTCACCACATGGGCATCGAGCCGACATTCAGTACTTC. Translated, it gives CASSPHGHRADIQYF.

The chain employs TRBV4-3 and TRBJ2-7, with D unresolved. The length of the CDR3 is 13 residues. CDR1 LGHNA and CDR2 YSLEER come from the germline V gene. Trimming cost V 0 bases and J 3 bases, with 6 bases left between them. The CDR3 protein is CASSQELDYEQYF. In nucleotides, the CDR3 is TGCGCCAGCAGCCAAGAACTCGACTACGAGCAGTACTTC.

V is TRBV2 and J is TRBJ1-2, with TRBD1 matching over 8 bases. Germline V lookup: CDR1 SNHLY, CDR2 FYNNEI. The CDR3 has 14 residues. The ends lost 5 bases at V and 6 bases at J; junction bases unmatched: 8. CDR3 sequence: CASSPRQGRNGYTF. CDR3 sequence (DNA): TGTGCCAGCAGTCCGAGACAGGGGAGAAATGGCTACACCTTC.